What follows are 13 T cell receptor beta chains derived from one specimen sequenced in a study of control samples from healthy donors and cancer patients. Clones were read by immunoSEQ multiplex PCR, and TCRdb kept only the in-frame ones, dropping some. The sample consists of around 150,000 clones, just over 85% of them appearing once. The sequencing input was blood. The receptor source for this set is a man between 18 and 35 years old in good health.

DNA for the CDR3: TGTGCCTCCGGAATGGAGACCCAGTACTTC. This codes for CASGMETQYF. The chain employs TRBV28 and TRBJ2-5, with D unresolved. The V end was cut by 11 bases, the J end by 5 bases, with 9 bases between. This CDR3 is 10 amino acids long. The V gene's germline CDR1 is MDHEN and CDR2 SYDVKM.

This clone has only one observation. This rearrangement joins TRBV7-2 to TRBJ1-5; the D is unclear. V lost 3 bases to trimming and J lost 3 bases, with 9 bases between them. CDR3 length: 14 residues. The V gene's germline CDR1 is SGHTA and CDR2 FQGNSA. As DNA, the CDR3 is TGTGCCAGCAGCTTGGGGAGAGTCAATCAGCCCCAGCATTTT. It is translated as CASSLGRVNQPQHF.

The chain couples TRBV9 to TRBJ2-7; D may be TRBD1 (5 bases). The CDR3 has 17 amino acids. The germline CDR1 and CDR2 sequences are SGDLS and YYNGEE. V lost 3 bases and J lost 2, with 21 bases in between. CDR3 residues: CASSAPPRQLGTYEQYF. DNA of the CDR3: TGTGCCAGCAGCGCACCCCCCCGACAGTTAGGTACCTACGAGCAGTACTTC.

V and J are TRBV12-3 or TRBV12-4 and TRBJ1-6; no clear D gene. V lost 6 bases and J lost 13, with 4 bases in between. There are 9 residues in the CDR3. The CDR3 reads CASSNPLHF. In DNA, the CDR3 is TGTGCCAGCAGCAACCCCCTCCACTTT.

This sequence joins TRBV14 and TRBJ2-7; 8 positions agree with TRBD1. The CDR3 contains 18 residues. V shed 1 base and J 2 bases; nucleotides not matched to a gene: 13. Germline-derived CDR1 and CDR2 are SGHDN and FVKESK. CDR3 sequence reads: CASSQAGRRQGIPYEQYF. CDR3 DNA: TGTGCCAGCAGCCAAGCAGGAAGGAGACAGGGGATTCCCTACGAGCAGTACTTC. The variable domain in full, completed from reference TRBV14 and TRBJ2-7, reads EAGVTQFPSHSVIEKGQTVTLRCDPISGHDNLYWYRRVMGKEIKFLLHFVKESKQDESGMPNNRFLAERTGGTYSTLKVQPAELEDSGVYFCASSQAGRRQGIPYEQYFGPGTRLTVT.

This sequence joins TRBV10-3 and TRBJ2-1; D could derive from TRBD1 or TRBD2 (7 bases each). Trimming removed 5 bases at V and 8 bases at J, with 22 bases between. The CDR3 has 16 residues. Germline values: CDR1 ENHRY, CDR2 SYGVKD. The CDR3 sequence is CAISSRGGVVIYEQFF. The CDR3 nucleotides are TGTGCCATCAGTAGCAGGGGGGGCGTCGTGATATATGAGCAGTTCTTC.

The V call is TRBV3-1 (or the pseudogene TRBV3-2), the J call TRBJ1-6; the match to TRBD1 covers 7 bases. CDR1 is LGHDT, CDR2 YNNKEL, per germline (reference sequence). J was trimmed by 10 bases and V by 2 bases; bases with no gene match: 11. This CDR3 contains 16 residues. The CDR3 loop reads CASSQKRGTDDSPLHF. The CDR3 DNA reads as TGTGCCAGCAGCCAAAAGAGGGGGACAGACGACTCACCCCTCCACTTT.

The chain links TRBV7-2 to TRBJ2-3; maybe TRBD1 (7 bases). Trimming shortened V by 5 bases and J by 3 bases, and 18 bases separated the two germline ends. The CDR3 runs 16 residues. Germline CDR1 reads SGHTA; CDR2 reads FQGNSA. The CDR3 DNA is TGTGCCAGCAGCACAGGGGCCGGTGCGGGAACAGATACGCAGTATTTT. Its protein product is CASSTGAGAGTDTQYF.

The V call is TRBV21-1, the J call TRBJ2-7. TRBV21-1 is labeled a pseudogene. The CDR3 loop spans 15 amino acids. The DNA of the CDR3 is TGTGCCAGCAGCAAAGGGACGGAAAGCTCCTACGAGCAGTACTTC. Translation: CASSKGTESSYEQYF.

The gene calls are TRBV4-2 and TRBJ2-7; D is unresolved. CDR3 length equals 15 residues. Germline CDR1 LGHNA, CDR2 YNFKEQ. V lost 6 bases to trimming and J lost 7 bases, with 22 bases between them. The CDR3 loop is CASSQRVDRAWEQYF. Written as DNA, the CDR3 is TGTGCCAGCAGTCAACGAGTGGACCGAGCCTGGGAGCAGTACTTC.

The chain has TRBV6-6 and TRBJ2-3; D unresolved. Germline assignment: CDR1 MNHNY and CDR2 SVGAGI (reference sequence). V was pared by 6 bases and J by 0 bases, with 10 bases between. The CDR3 is made up of 14 amino acids. CDR3 amino acids: CASRGLSSTDTQYF. CDR3 bases: TGTGCCAGCAGAGGTCTTTCTAGCACAGATACGCAGTATTTT.

The genes are TRBV5-4 and TRBJ2-2, with 7 nucleotides matching TRBD1. Germline CDR1 and CDR2: SGHNT and YYREEE (reference sequence). The CDR3 has 17 amino acids. The J segment lost 2 bases and the V segment lost 0 bases, leaving 7 bases of the junction unmatched. This CDR3 is CASSLAPGTDNTGELFF. In nucleotides, the CDR3 is TGTGCCAGCAGCTTGGCTCCAGGGACAGATAACACCGGGGAGCTGTTTTTT.

V gene TRBV25-1 combines with J gene TRBJ2-2; D gene ambiguous. Looked up from germline, CDR1 is MGHDK and CDR2 is SYGVNS. The V end was cut by 0 bases, the J end by 6 bases, with 5 bases between. This CDR3 spans 13 amino acids. The CDR3 spells CASSEYVAGELFF. CDR3 nucleotide sequence: TGTGCCAGCAGTGAATATGTGGCCGGGGAGCTGTTTTTT.